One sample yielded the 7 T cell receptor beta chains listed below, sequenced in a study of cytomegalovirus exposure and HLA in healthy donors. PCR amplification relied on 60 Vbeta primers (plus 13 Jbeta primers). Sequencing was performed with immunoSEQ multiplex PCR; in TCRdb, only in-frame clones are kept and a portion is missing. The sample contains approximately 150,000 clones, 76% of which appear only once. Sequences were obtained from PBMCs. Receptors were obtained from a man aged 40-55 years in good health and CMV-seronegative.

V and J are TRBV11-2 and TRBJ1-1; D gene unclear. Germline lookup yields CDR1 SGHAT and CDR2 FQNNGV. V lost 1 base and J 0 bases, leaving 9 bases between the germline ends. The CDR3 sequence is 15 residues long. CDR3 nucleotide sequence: TGTGCCAGCAGCTTAGGCCAGGTCATGAACACTGAAGCTTTCTTT. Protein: CASSLGQVMNTEAFF.

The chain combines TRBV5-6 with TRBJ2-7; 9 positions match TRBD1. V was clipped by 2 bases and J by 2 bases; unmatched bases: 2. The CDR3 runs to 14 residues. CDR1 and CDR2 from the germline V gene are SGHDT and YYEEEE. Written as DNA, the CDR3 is TGTGCCAGCAGCTTTGGGACAGGGACCTACGAGCAGTACTTC. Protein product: CASSFGTGTYEQYF.

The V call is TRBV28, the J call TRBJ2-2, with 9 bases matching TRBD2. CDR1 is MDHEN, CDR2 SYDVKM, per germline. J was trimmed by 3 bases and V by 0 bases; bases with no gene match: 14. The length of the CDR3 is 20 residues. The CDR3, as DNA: TGTGCCAGCAGTTTATGCAAAGGGACTAGCTCCGATGGGGACACCGGGGAGCTGTTTTTT. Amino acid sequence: CASSLCKGTSSDGDTGELFF.

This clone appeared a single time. The CDR3 DNA reads as TGTGCCAGCAGGACTTCGCGGGAGGATCCCTACGAGCAGTACTTC. The encoded protein is CASRTSREDPYEQYF. The V gene is TRBV2, the J gene TRBJ2-7; 8 bases fit TRBD2. The CDR3 consists of 15 residues. V shed 6 bases and J 2 bases; nucleotides not matched to a gene: 9. The germline V gene has CDR1 SNHLY and CDR2 FYNNEI.

Written as DNA, the CDR3 is TGCGCCAGCAGTGAGGCGGGAGGATTTCACGAGCAGTACTTC. It yields the protein CASSEAGGFHEQYF. The rearrangement links TRBV10-2 to TRBJ2-7; 8 bases fit TRBD2. Germline CDR1 is WSHSY and CDR2 is SAAADI. After removal of 2 bases from V and 5 bases from J, the junction contained 5 bases not matched to a gene. CDR3 size: 14 residues.

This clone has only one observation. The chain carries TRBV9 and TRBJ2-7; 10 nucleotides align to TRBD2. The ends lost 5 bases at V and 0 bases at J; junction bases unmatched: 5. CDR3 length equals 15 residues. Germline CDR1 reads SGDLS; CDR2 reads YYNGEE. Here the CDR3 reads CASSYSGGPSYEQYF. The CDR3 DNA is TGTGCCAGCAGTTATAGCGGGGGGCCCTCCTACGAGCAGTACTTC.

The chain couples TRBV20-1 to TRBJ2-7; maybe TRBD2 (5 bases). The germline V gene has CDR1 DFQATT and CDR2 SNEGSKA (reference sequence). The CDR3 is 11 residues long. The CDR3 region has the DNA TGCAGCCCAGAGGGAGCCTACGAGCAGTACTTC. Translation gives CSPEGAYEQYF.